These 32 T cell receptor beta chains originate from one sample sequenced in a study of cytomegalovirus exposure and HLA in healthy donors. Primers included in the PCR were 60 Vbeta and 13 Jbeta primers. TCRdb keeps only in-frame clones here, not all; method: immunoSEQ multiplex PCR. The data contain about 150,000 clones, roughly 80% of them seen just once; the ten biggest clones take up over 2.5%. Source material: PBMCs. The source of these receptors is a man aged 40-50 years in good health and CMV-seropositive.

This clone was found a few times. The chain links TRBV6-5 to TRBJ2-7, with TRBD2 matching over 9 bases. The CDR3 covers 16 residues. Per the germline V gene, CDR1 is MNHEY and CDR2 is SVGAGI. V trimming: 4 bases; J trimming: 7 bases; junction bases outside the gene matches: 14. CDR3: CASSSTLAGPSGEQYF. CDR3 nucleotides: TGTGCCAGCAGTTCCACACTAGCGGGTCCATCCGGGGAGCAGTACTTC.

The chain employs TRBV5-4 and TRBJ2-2; 7 bases agree with TRBD1. The CDR3 covers 15 residues. Germline CDR1 reads SGHNT; CDR2 reads YYREEE (reference sequence). J lost 8 bases, V lost 9 bases, and 16 bases had no gene match. For the CDR3, the DNA is TGTGCCACCCACGAGGGACAGCATCCTTGGGGGGAGCTGTTTTTT. This sequence encodes CATHEGQHPWGELFF.

The chain combines TRBV7-8 with TRBJ2-1; 8 bases line up with TRBD2. V gave up 2 bases and J gave up 4 bases; unmatched junction bases: 7. This CDR3 contains 16 residues. CDR1 is SGHVS and CDR2 is FQNEAQ in the germline V gene. CDR3 bases: TGTGCCAGCAGCTTACTTGCGGGAGGTCCGTACAATGAGCAGTTCTTC. Amino acid sequence: CASSLLAGGPYNEQFF.

The rearrangement joins TRBV18 to TRBJ2-5, with 10 bases aligning to TRBD1. CDR3 length equals 18 residues. V shed 2 bases, J shed 5 bases, and the junction held 14 bases outside the gene matches. Germline V gene data show CDR1 as KGHSH and CDR2 as LQKENI. CDR3 nucleotides: TGTGCCAGCTCACCATCTTCACCTGGACAGGGGGGACGGGAGACCCAGTACTTC. This sequence encodes CASSPSSPGQGGRETQYF.

The gene calls are TRBV5-1 and TRBJ2-5; 7 bases fit TRBD1. The J call may not be correct, given that the DNA end is closer to TRBJ2-7. Germline assignment: CDR1 SGHRS and CDR2 YFSETQ. This CDR3 contains 15 residues. In nucleotides, the CDR3 is TGCGCCAGCAGCTTGGGGACAGGACGGTGGAACGAGCAGTACTTC. This translates into CASSLGTGRWNEQYF.

This rearrangement joins TRBV27 to TRBJ1-2; 9 bases line up with TRBD1. CDR3 length equals 13 residues. Per the germline V gene, CDR1 is MNHEY and CDR2 is SMNVEV (reference sequence). Trimming took 6 bases from V and 8 from J; bases not matched to a gene: 7. For the CDR3, the DNA is TGTGCCAGCAGACTTTCCGGACAGGGGGGCTACACCTTC. It is translated as CASRLSGQGGYTF.

This clone has just a few counts. V usage is TRBV4-3 and J usage is TRBJ2-7; D is uncertain. From germline, CDR1 is LGHNA and CDR2 YSLEER. The CDR3 has 14 residues. V dropped 1 base and J dropped 5 bases, with 12 bases sitting between them. This CDR3 reads CASSQVFPGHEQYF. The CDR3 bases are TGCGCCAGCAGCCAAGTTTTTCCTGGCCACGAGCAGTACTTC.

This clone occurred a few times. The V call is TRBV2, the J call TRBJ1-1, with TRBD1 matching over 8 bases. The ends lost 6 bases at V and 10 bases at J; junction bases unmatched: 10. This CDR3 contains 13 residues. In germline, CDR1 is SNHLY, CDR2 FYNNEI. CDR3 loop: CASSAAGGGLAFF. DNA for the CDR3: TGTGCCAGCAGCGCCGCAGGGGGCGGGTTAGCTTTCTTT.

The rearrangement uses TRBV30 and TRBJ2-1, with no clear D. This CDR3 has 11 amino acids. CDR1 GTSNPN and CDR2 SVGIG come from the germline V gene (reference sequence). V dropped 1 base and J dropped 13 bases, with 11 bases sitting between them. The CDR3 DNA follows: TGTGCCTGGAGTGGTATGGCGGCACAGTTCTTC. This translates into CAWSGMAAQFF.

The J gene is TRBJ1-4, the V gene TRBV15; no clear D. Germline loops: CDR1 LNHNV, CDR2 YYDKDF (reference sequence). There are 13 residues in the CDR3. The V end was cut by 3 bases, the J end by 6 bases, with 8 bases between. CDR3 sequence (DNA): TGTGCCACCAGCAGGAGGGATTATGAAAAACTGTTTTTT. This translates into CATSRRDYEKLFF.

The chain employs TRBV6-1 and TRBJ1-1, with D perhaps TRBD1 (5 bases). Germline CDR1 MNHNS, CDR2 SASEGT. The CDR3 contains 13 residues. V lost 6 bases and J lost 5, with 13 bases in between. The CDR3 loop is CASRVDSRTEAFF. CDR3 coding DNA: TGTGCCAGCAGGGTTGACAGCCGTACTGAAGCTTTCTTT.

This clone was counted between two and nine times. The V and J genes are TRBV11-3 and TRBJ2-1, with 9 bases identical to TRBD2. This CDR3 is built from 17 residues. Trimming at V came to 1 base and at J to 7 bases, leaving 11 bases not matched to a gene. In germline, CDR1 is SGHNT, CDR2 YENEEA. In nucleotides, the CDR3 is TGTGCCAGCAGCTTAGTTGCGGGAGGGCTTCTGGTAAATGAGCAGTTCTTC. Residues: CASSLVAGGLLVNEQFF. The full variable domain, completed using reference TRBV11-3 and TRBJ2-1, is EAGVVQSPRYKIIEKKQPVAFWCNPISGHNTLYWYLQNLGQGPELLIRYENEEAVDDSQLPKDRFSAERLKGVDSTLKIQPAELGDSAVYLCASSLVAGGLLVNEQFFGPGTRLTVL.

This chain joins TRBV10-3 and TRBJ2-7; perhaps TRBD2 as D (6 bases). Per the germline V gene, CDR1 is ENHRY and CDR2 is SYGVKD. The CDR3 consists of 17 residues. Trimming left V 1 base short and J 4 bases short, with 20 bases between. CDR3 in DNA: TGTGCCATCAGTGAGTGGCGGCGATGGGGAGGTGTTTACGAGCAGTACTTC. Translated, it gives CAISEWRRWGGVYEQYF.

The V gene is TRBV18, the J gene TRBJ2-7; 8 bases are a match to TRBD1. Germline-derived CDR1 and CDR2 are KGHSH and LQKENI. V was clipped by 8 bases and J by 3 bases; unmatched bases: 21. The CDR3 contains 18 residues. The CDR3 loop reads CASRNDDMNRGEDYEQYF. The CDR3 DNA reads TGTGCCAGCCGAAATGACGACATGAACAGGGGGGAAGACTACGAGCAGTACTTC.

This clone was picked up a small number of times. The chain has TRBV5-1 and TRBJ2-3; the match to TRBD1 covers 12 bases. This CDR3 has 16 amino acids. Germline trimming cut 4 bases from V and 3 bases from J; bases unmatched to any gene: 6. Germline V lookup: CDR1 SGHRS, CDR2 YFSETQ. In nucleotides, the CDR3 is TGCGCCAGCAGCCCGCAGGGACAGGGGGCAACAGATACGCAGTATTTT. Amino acid sequence: CASSPQGQGATDTQYF.

This chain uses TRBV6-5 with TRBJ1-2; a possible D gene is TRBD1 (5 bases). The CDR3 is 14 residues long. Germline V lookup: CDR1 MNHEY, CDR2 SVGAGI. Trimming stripped 4 bases from V and 11 bases from J, with 20 bases between. CDR3 DNA sequence: TGTGCCAGCAGTTTACTTCGGCAGGGCCCACTTTACACCTTC. Protein: CASSLLRQGPLYTF.

A few counts support this clone. The rearrangement joins TRBV9 to TRBJ2-3; D possibly corresponds to TRBD1 (5 bases). Trimming removed 3 bases from V and 3 bases from J, with 14 bases in between. This CDR3 contains 15 residues. The germline gives CDR1 SGDLS, CDR2 YYNGEE. CDR3 sequence (DNA): TGTGCCAGCAGCGCAGGGCCCTACGTTACAGATACGCAGTATTTT. Translating it yields CASSAGPYVTDTQYF. Combining the CDR3 with reference TRBV9 and TRBJ2-3 gives the whole variable domain DSGVTQTPKHLITATGQRVTLRCSPRSGDLSVYWYQQSLDQGLQFLIQYYNGEERAKGNILERFSAQQFPDLHSELNLSSLELGDSALYFCASSAGPYVTDTQYFGPGTRLTVL.

The genes are TRBV6-5 and TRBJ1-4; 9 nucleotides line up with TRBD1. V gave up 3 bases and J gave up 7 bases; unmatched junction bases: 6. Germline V gene lookup returns CDR1 MNHEY and CDR2 SVGAGI. CDR3 length: 15 amino acids. CDR3 region: CASSYRTGAGEKLFF. CDR3 sequence (DNA): TGTGCCAGCAGTTATCGGACAGGGGCGGGTGAAAAACTGTTTTTT.

Turning to this clone: Compared with germline, one end of the junction differs, possibly owing to a read error. J is TRBJ1-2 and V is TRBV7-9; 9 nucleotides agree with TRBD1. The CDR3 is 15 residues long. Germline assignment: CDR1 SEHNR and CDR2 FQNEAQ (reference sequence). This chain's CDR3 is CSSSPTYRGHHGYTF. The DNA for the CDR3 is TGTTCCAGCAGCCCTACCTACAGGGGGCATCATGGCTACACCTTC.

The V gene is TRBV18, the J gene TRBJ2-1; the D is unclear. V gave up 4 bases and J gave up 8 bases, with 12 bases separating them. Germline V lookup: CDR1 KGHSH, CDR2 LQKENI. This CDR3 has 13 residues. DNA of the CDR3: TGTGCCAGCTCACTCGGAGCCGCGGATGAGCAGTTCTTC. This encodes CASSLGAADEQFF.

V is TRBV7-5 and J is TRBJ2-7; the D call of TRBD1 is as the table states it, not checked on the DNA. TRBV7-5 is listed as a pseudogene. This CDR3 region has 17 residues. CDR3 region: CVRSLFCDGTGIYEQYF. The CDR3 DNA reads TGTGTCAGAAGCTTATTCTGTGACGGGACAGGGATTTACGAGCAGTACTTC.

J is TRBJ2-7 and V is TRBV7-2, with TRBD2 matching 10 bases. V lost 5 bases, J lost 4 bases, and 8 bases stayed unmatched. This CDR3 is 15 amino acids long. CDR1 is SGHTA, CDR2 FQGNSA, per germline. The CDR3 DNA sequence: TGTGCCAGCAGCCCAGGGGGGACTAGCGTATACGAGCAGTACTTC. Residues: CASSPGGTSVYEQYF. The full variable domain, in which reference TRBV7-2 and TRBJ2-7 provide the parts outside the CDR3, is GAGVSQSPSNKVTEKGKDVELRCDPISGHTALYWYRQSLGQGLEFLIYFQGNSAPDKSGLPSDRFSAERTGGSVSTLTIQRTQQEDSAVYLCASSPGGTSVYEQYFGPGTRLTVT.

This chain connects TRBV11-3 to TRBJ2-2, with 7 bases lining up with TRBD1. The CDR3 totals 12 residues. With 4 bases clipped from V and 10 bases from J, the junction kept 3 bases outside the gene matches. The germline V gene encodes CDR1 SGHNT and CDR2 YENEEA. The CDR3, as DNA: TGTGCCAGCAGCTGGACAGGAAAGGAGCTGTTTTTT. It codes for CASSWTGKELFF.

The chain recombines TRBV7-8 with TRBJ1-6; D perhaps matches TRBD1 (6 bases). From germline, CDR1 is SGHVS and CDR2 FQNEAQ. The CDR3 extends over 16 amino acids. Trimming shortened V by 4 bases and J by 8 bases, and 18 bases separated the two germline ends. This chain's CDR3 is CASSSAKRTEDSPLHF. DNA for the CDR3: TGTGCCAGCAGCTCAGCTAAAAGGACAGAGGATTCACCCCTCCACTTT. The whole variable domain, filled in from reference TRBV7-8 and TRBJ1-6, reads GAGVSQSPRYKVAKRGQDVALRCDPISGHVSLFWYQQALGQGPEFLTYFQNEAQLDKSGLPSDRFFAERPEGSVSTLKIQRTQQEDSAVYLCASSSAKRTEDSPLHFGNGTRLTVT.

This clone has more than one count but fewer than ten. The chain couples TRBV7-3 to TRBJ2-1; 9 bases fit TRBD1. The V gene's germline CDR1 is SGHTA and CDR2 FQGTGA. The CDR3 sequence is 15 residues long. The junction had 9 bases not matched to a gene; V was cut back by 5 bases and J by 7 bases. The CDR3 bases are TGTGCCAGCAGCCGACAGGGACAGGGTTTGAATGAGCAGTTCTTC. As protein: CASSRQGQGLNEQFF.

This clone was picked up a small number of times. The J gene is TRBJ1-2, the V gene TRBV20-1; D call uncertain. The V and J ends lost 6 bases and 6 bases respectively, with 11 bases between them. The CDR3 totals 11 residues. Germline V lookup: CDR1 DFQATT, CDR2 SNEGSKA (reference sequence). Written as DNA, the CDR3 is TGCAGTGCCACTTCTTCTGATGGCTACACCTTC. Protein sequence: CSATSSDGYTF.

V gene TRBV7-2 combines with J gene TRBJ1-2; D is perhaps TRBD1 (6 bases). CDR1 SGHTA and CDR2 FQGNSA come from the germline V gene. The length of the CDR3 is 14 residues. V lost 0 bases, J lost 7 bases, and 12 bases lay in between. CDR3 residues: CASSLAGGAGGYTF. DNA of the CDR3: TGTGCCAGCAGCTTAGCAGGGGGTGCGGGTGGCTACACCTTC.

This chain connects TRBV5-4 to TRBJ2-3; tentative D call: TRBD1 (6 bases). The CDR3 sequence is 16 residues long. V was trimmed by 0 bases and J by 2 bases, leaving 13 bases between them. Germline V gene sequence: CDR1 SGHNT, CDR2 YYREEE (reference sequence). The CDR3 DNA sequence: TGTGCCAGCAGCTTGGTTAGTGACAGGATCACAGATACGCAGTATTTT. Translated: CASSLVSDRITDTQYF. Full variable domain (outside the CDR3, taken from reference TRBV5-4 and TRBJ2-3): ETGVTQSPTHLIKTRGQQVTLRCSSQSGHNTVSWYQQALGQGPQFIFQYYREEENGRGNFPPRFSGLQFPNYSSELNVNALELDDSALYLCASSLVSDRITDTQYFGPGTRLTVL.

The gene calls are TRBV4-1 and TRBJ2-1; no clear D. Per the germline V gene, CDR1 is MGHRA and CDR2 is YSYEKL. Trimming pared 1 base from V and 8 bases from J, leaving 12 bases between. The CDR3 extends over 14 amino acids. This CDR3 reads CASSQGARFYEQFF. The CDR3 DNA follows: TGCGCCAGCAGCCAAGGGGCCAGATTCTATGAGCAGTTCTTC.

The rearrangement links TRBV5-6 to TRBJ1-4; 8 bases fit TRBD1. CDR3 length: 17 residues. CDR1 is SGHDT and CDR2 is YYEEEE in the germline V gene. V was pared by 4 bases and J by 8 bases, with 16 bases of the junction left unmatched. The CDR3 DNA follows: TGTGCCAGCAGCCCCATGGATTTCAGGGGGCTGAACGAAAAACTGTTTTTT. Residues: CASSPMDFRGLNEKLFF.

The rearrangement uses TRBV2 and TRBJ1-5, with 7 nucleotides matching TRBD1. The CDR3 is 15 amino acids. J was trimmed by 0 bases and V by 7 bases; bases with no gene match: 6. Germline CDR1 SNHLY, CDR2 FYNNEI. The CDR3 nucleotides read TGTGCCAGCAAATCGACAGGGAATAGCAATCAGCCCCAGCATTTT. Amino acid sequence: CASKSTGNSNQPQHF.

This sequence joins TRBV14 and TRBJ2-4; 7 bases are shared with TRBD2. Per the germline V gene, CDR1 is SGHDN and CDR2 is FVKESK. J gave up 0 bases and V 3 bases, and 5 bases lay outside the gene matches. The CDR3 totals 16 residues. The CDR3 bases are TGTGCCAGCAGCCAGGGGGACTACATAGCCAAAAACATTCAGTACTTC. This encodes CASSQGDYIAKNIQYF.